These 15 T cell receptor beta chains share one sample of origin, sequenced in a study of response to subunit inactivated influenza vaccine. Each CDR3 protein gets one entry after TCRdb re-called the RT-PCR reads with MiXCR. The table shows a few hundred thousand distinct CDR3 sequences, with approximately 23% occurring only once. Source: PBMCs from blood, taken about 20 months after vaccination. Receptor source: a man between 50 and 69 years old who received an inactivated influenza vaccine.

The chain couples TRBV4-2 to TRBJ2-5; 7 bases match TRBD2. CDR1 and CDR2 (germline): LGHNA, YNFKEQ. Trimming took 1 base from V and 5 from J; bases not matched to a gene: 7. This CDR3 comprises 15 residues. In DNA form, the CDR3 reads TGTGCCAGCAGCCAAGCAGACGGAGCGGGGGAGACCCAGTACTTC. It encodes CASSQADGAGETQYF.

The V and J genes are TRBV12-3 or TRBV12-4 and TRBJ1-5, with D tentatively TRBD1 (6 bases). Trimming pared 5 bases from V and 2 bases from J, leaving 13 bases between. CDR3 length equals 15 residues. CDR3: CASSVQGRGNQPQHF. CDR3 coding DNA: TGTGCCAGCAGTGTACAGGGACGCGGCAATCAGCCCCAGCATTTT.

The CDR3 bases are TGTGCCAGCAGGAGGACTAGCGGGCTAAGCTCCTACAATGAGCAGTTCTTC. Translating it yields CASRRTSGLSSYNEQFF. The V and J genes are TRBV12-3 or TRBV12-4 and TRBJ2-1; 11 bases align to TRBD2. With 6 bases clipped from V and 0 bases from J, the junction kept 7 bases outside the gene matches. This CDR3 spans 17 amino acids.

The chain recombines TRBV12-3 or TRBV12-4 with TRBJ2-5; D is possibly TRBD1 or TRBD2 (5 bases each). V was pared by 3 bases and J by 5 bases, with 13 bases between. This CDR3 is 14 amino acids long. CDR3 sequence (DNA): TGTGCCAGCAGTTTGGGGGACCTACGGGAGACCCAGTACTTC. Its translation is CASSLGDLRETQYF.

The rearrangement joins TRBV12-3 or TRBV12-4 to TRBJ2-1, with 8 positions matching TRBD2. The V and J ends lost 6 bases and 9 bases, in that order; junction bases with no gene match: 10. The CDR3 runs 14 residues. CDR3 sequence: CASSDLAGWGEQFF. Written as DNA, the CDR3 is TGTGCCAGCAGCGATTTAGCGGGGTGGGGTGAGCAGTTCTTC.

This clonotype was detected many times. The rearrangement joins TRBV14 to TRBJ1-2; TRBD1 is a possible D gene (5 bases). The V end lost 3 bases, the J end lost 0 bases, and 14 bases lay between the germline ends. The CDR3 length is 16 residues. CDR1 and CDR2 (germline): SGHDN, FVKESK. The DNA for the CDR3 is TGTGCCAGCAGCCAGAGGTGGCAGGGAGCTAACTATGGCTACACCTTC. Translation: CASSQRWQGANYGYTF.

The chain uses TRBV5-6 and TRBJ2-7; 8 bases map to TRBD2. After removal of 0 bases from V and 3 bases from J, the junction contained 5 bases not matched to a gene. Germline V gives CDR1 SGHDT, CDR2 YYEEEE. The CDR3 is 15 residues long. The CDR3 coding sequence is TGTGCCAGCAGCTTGGGACTAGCGCACCTCTACGAGCAGTACTTC. Translated: CASSLGLAHLYEQYF.

The chain carries TRBV7-3 and TRBJ2-3; D is unresolved. This CDR3 region has 15 residues. CDR1 and CDR2 from the germline V gene are SGHTA and FQGTGA. V lost 5 bases, J lost 1 base, and 13 bases lay in between. The CDR3 loop is CASSPARTRTDTQYF. CDR3 nucleotide sequence: TGTGCCAGCAGCCCTGCGCGCACACGCACAGATACGCAGTATTTT.

The chain links TRBV29-1 to TRBJ2-3; D tentatively fits TRBD1 or TRBD2 (5 bases each). Trimming took off 7 bases at V and 2 bases at J, with 10 bases between the two ends. The CDR3 is made up of 12 amino acids. Germline loops: CDR1 SQVTM, CDR2 ANQGSEA. CDR3 coding DNA: TGCAGCGCGGGACCCAACACAGATACGCAGTATTTT. This encodes CSAGPNTDTQYF.

This clonotype was seen ten or more times. The genes are TRBV5-1 and TRBJ1-1; 9 nucleotides match TRBD1. Germline CDR1 reads SGHRS; CDR2 reads YFSETQ. V lost 0 bases, J lost 4 bases, and 4 bases stayed unmatched. CDR3 length: 15 amino acids. The CDR3, as DNA: TGCGCCAGCAGCTTGGGACAGGGGGTAGTCACTGAAGCTTTCTTT. The encoded protein is CASSLGQGVVTEAFF.

This clonotype was detected only a few times. The gene calls are TRBV27 and TRBJ2-5; no reliable D call. The V gene's germline CDR1 is MNHEY and CDR2 SMNVEV (reference sequence). The CDR3 totals 16 residues. V was shortened by 4 bases and J by 3 bases, with 18 bases between the two germline ends. The CDR3 DNA is TGTGCCAGCAGTTCGCCAACTAAAGGGATAAAAGAGACCCAGTACTTC. Its translation is CASSSPTKGIKETQYF.

This clonotype was counted at least ten times. This sequence joins TRBV6-1 and TRBJ1-1; D unresolved. Germline V gene data show CDR1 as MNHNS and CDR2 as SASEGT. The V and J ends lost 7 bases and 3 bases respectively, with 12 bases between them. The CDR3 length is 13 residues. This chain's CDR3 is CASTPAQDTEAFF. CDR3 nucleotide sequence: TGTGCCAGCACTCCCGCCCAGGACACTGAAGCTTTCTTT.

The chain employs TRBV4-1 and TRBJ1-2; D gene uncertain. CDR1 MGHRA and CDR2 YSYEKL come from the germline V gene. Between the trimmed V and J ends, which lost 2 bases and 2 bases, there was a span of 9 bases. This CDR3 is 14 amino acids long. The CDR3 here is CASSQRQENYGYTF. The CDR3 coding sequence is TGCGCCAGCAGCCAACGGCAGGAGAACTATGGCTACACCTTC.

Points on this clonotype: Given a much more abundant clone one base away, this may be a read error. The genes are TRBV10-3 and TRBJ1-1, with unresolved D. The CDR3 sequence is 14 residues long. Germline V gene sequence: CDR1 ENHRY, CDR2 SYGVKD. CDR3 region: CAISEERKNTEALF. CDR3 bases: TGTGCCATCAGTGAGGAGAGAAAGAACACTGAAGCTTTATTT.

V and J are TRBV20-1 and TRBJ1-6; no definite D call. CDR1 is DFQATT and CDR2 is SNEGSKA in the germline V gene (reference sequence). The CDR3 totals 13 residues. V was shortened by 0 bases and J by 10 bases, with 10 bases between the two germline ends. CDR3 DNA sequence: TGCAGTGCTAGAGATCAGGCTCTCTCACCCCTCCACTTT. Translation: CSARDQALSPLHF.